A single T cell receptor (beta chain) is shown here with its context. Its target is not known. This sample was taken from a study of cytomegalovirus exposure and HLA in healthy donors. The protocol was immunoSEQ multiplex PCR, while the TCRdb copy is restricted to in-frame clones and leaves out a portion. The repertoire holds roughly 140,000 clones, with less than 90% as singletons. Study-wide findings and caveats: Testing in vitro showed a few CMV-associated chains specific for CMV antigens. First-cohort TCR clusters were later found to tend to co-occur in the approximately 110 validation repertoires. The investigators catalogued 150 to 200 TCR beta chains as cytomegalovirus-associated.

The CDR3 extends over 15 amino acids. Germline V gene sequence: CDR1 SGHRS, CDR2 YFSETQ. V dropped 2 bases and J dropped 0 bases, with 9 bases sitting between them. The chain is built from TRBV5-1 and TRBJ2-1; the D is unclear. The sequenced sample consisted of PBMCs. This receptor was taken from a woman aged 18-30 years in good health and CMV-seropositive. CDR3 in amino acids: CASSFSADSYNEQFF. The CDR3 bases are TGCGCCAGCAGCTTCAGTGCAGACTCCTACAATGAGCAGTTCTTC.